The clone carrying this TCR beta chain has just a few counts. Its antigen is not known. Employing constant-segment primers, 5'RACE generated TCR alpha and TCR beta cDNA libraries bearing sample barcodes and UMIs. MiXCR, run by TCRdb on the 5' RACE reads, gives a single entry per CDR3 protein. The table records about 470,000 distinct CDR3 sequences, about 20% of them present only once. This specimen comes from a study of T-cell memory formation after mild COVID-19. Trimming took 0 bases from V and 6 from J, leaving 18 bases between them. The CDR3 totals 17 residues. Germline V gene data show CDR1 as MNHEY and CDR2 as SVGEGT. General observations from the study: Clonal second-wave expansions that peaked on day 37 had unconfirmed SARS-CoV-2 specificity. The finding that pre-infection memory included some responding clones suggested that cross-reactive memory joined.

This receptor was obtained from an adult woman who had mild COVID-19 (a few samples of this study predate the infection). Cell type and time point are not known. The source material was PBMCs or a T cell subset sorted from them (not recorded which). V and J are TRBV6-2 or TRBV6-3 and TRBJ2-1, with a weak D call TRBD1 (5 bases). CDR3 residues: CASSYSGYRFNRNEQFF. CDR3 in DNA: TGTGCCAGCAGTTACTCGGGATACAGGTTTAATCGCAATGAGCAGTTCTTC.